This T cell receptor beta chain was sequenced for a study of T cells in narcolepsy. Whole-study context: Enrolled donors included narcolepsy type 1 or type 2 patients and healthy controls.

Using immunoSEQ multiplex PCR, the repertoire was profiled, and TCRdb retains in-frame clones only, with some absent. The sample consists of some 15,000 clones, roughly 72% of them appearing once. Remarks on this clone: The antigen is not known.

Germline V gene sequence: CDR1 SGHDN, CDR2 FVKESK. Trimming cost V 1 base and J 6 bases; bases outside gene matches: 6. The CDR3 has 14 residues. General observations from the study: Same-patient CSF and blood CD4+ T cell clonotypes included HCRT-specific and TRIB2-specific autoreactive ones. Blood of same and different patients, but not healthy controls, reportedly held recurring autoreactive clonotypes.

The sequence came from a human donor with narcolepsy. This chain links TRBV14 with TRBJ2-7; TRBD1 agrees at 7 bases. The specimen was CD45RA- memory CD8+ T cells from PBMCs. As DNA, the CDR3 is TGTGCCAGCAGCCAAGGACAGGGAACCGGCGAGCAGTACTTC. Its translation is CASSQGQGTGEQYF. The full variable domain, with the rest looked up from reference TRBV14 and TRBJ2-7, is EAGVTQFPSHSVIEKGQTVTLRCDPISGHDNLYWYRRVMGKEIKFLLHFVKESKQDESGMPNNRFLAERTGGTYSTLKVQPAELEDSGVYFCASSQGQGTGEQYFGPGTRLTVT.